This is a list of T cell receptor beta chains from one sample in a study of T cell responses to AZD1222 COVID-19 vaccine. Clones were read by immunoSEQ multiplex PCR, and TCRdb kept only the in-frame ones, dropping some. The sample carries more than 85,000 clones, about 94% recorded once. The input for sequencing was peripheral blood, taken 28 days after the second AZD1222 dose. Source of these receptors: an adult who received the AZD1222 COVID-19 vaccine. Each CDR3 is given without its conserved first and last residue. D genes are given only for firm matches. Size is stated for part of the rows, as once, few or many counts, or as a class when the clone is expanded.

D,J,V,size,CDR3
.,TRBJ2-3,TRBV28,once,ASTSHLYSTDTQY
TRBD2,TRBJ2-3,TRBV6-5,.,ASSYNGGAVDTQY
.,TRBJ1-1,TRBV21-1,once,ASSKGGLRMGNTEAF
TRBD1,TRBJ2-2,TRBV9,.,ASSPSGQTYTGELF
.,TRBJ2-5,TRBV3-1/TRBV3-2,.,ASTLSRPPQETQY
TRBD1,TRBJ2-1,TRBV11-1,.,ASSRQGYNEQF
.,TRBJ1-2,TRBV6-2/TRBV6-3,.,ASSYGPYGYT
.,TRBJ2-5,TRBV7-9,.,ASSLEPPGATETQY
.,TRBJ1-5,TRBV19,.,ASSDGGLSQPQH
.,TRBJ1-2,TRBV6-5,.,ASSLQGDGYT
.,TRBJ2-7,TRBV5-4,once,ASSLAAASYEQY
.,TRBJ1-3,TRBV3-1/TRBV3-2,.,ASSQSEIGNTIY
TRBD1,TRBJ1-2,TRBV29-1,once,SVRPGQENYGYT
.,TRBJ2-1,TRBV24-1,.,ATSGAGNEQF
.,TRBJ1-6,TRBV25-1,few,ASSELRNSPLH
TRBD2,TRBJ2-3,TRBV27,.,ASQFLPGLAGGPTDTQY
.,TRBJ1-1,TRBV7-9,.,ASSTTRMRTEAF
.,TRBJ1-5,TRBV5-1,.,ASSLVGDEPQH
TRBD2,TRBJ2-5,TRBV4-1,.,ASSLRLAGGETQY
TRBD1,TRBJ1-1,TRBV27,.,ASSFNSRGGCL
.,TRBJ2-5,TRBV19,.,ASSRSGSGGNQETQY
.,TRBJ1-2,TRBV19,.,ASSIDGTGRYGYT
.,TRBJ1-2,TRBV4-1,.,ASSQVSANYGYT
.,TRBJ1-6,TRBV27,.,ASSLSGFAGSPLH
.,TRBJ2-7,TRBV6-5,.,ASRPGLGEQY
.,TRBJ1-2,TRBV10-3,.,AISEIGGYGYT
.,TRBJ2-7,TRBV2,.,ASENLSSYEQY
.,TRBJ1-2,TRBV5-6,.,ASSLIQDNT
.,TRBJ1-2,TRBV6-5,.,ASRIRAHYGYT
.,TRBJ1-4,TRBV6-5,.,ASRGGATNEKLF
TRBD1,TRBJ2-2,TRBV10-3,.,AISKGQVLTGELF
.,TRBJ1-2,TRBV6-5,.,ATTGTDGYT
.,TRBJ1-2,TRBV7-9,.,ASSFSMGGIGYT